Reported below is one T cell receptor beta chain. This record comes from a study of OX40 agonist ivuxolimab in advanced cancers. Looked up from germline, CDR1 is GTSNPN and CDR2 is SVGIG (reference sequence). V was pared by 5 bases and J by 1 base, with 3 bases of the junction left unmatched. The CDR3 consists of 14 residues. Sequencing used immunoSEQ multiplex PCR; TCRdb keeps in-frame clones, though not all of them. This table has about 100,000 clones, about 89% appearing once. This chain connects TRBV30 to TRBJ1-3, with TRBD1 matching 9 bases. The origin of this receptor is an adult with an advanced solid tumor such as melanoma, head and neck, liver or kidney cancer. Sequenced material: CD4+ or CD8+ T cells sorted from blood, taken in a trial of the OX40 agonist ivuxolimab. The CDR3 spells CAWVQGASGNTIYF. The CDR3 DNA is TGTGCCTGGGTACAGGGGGCATCTGGAAACACCATATATTTT.